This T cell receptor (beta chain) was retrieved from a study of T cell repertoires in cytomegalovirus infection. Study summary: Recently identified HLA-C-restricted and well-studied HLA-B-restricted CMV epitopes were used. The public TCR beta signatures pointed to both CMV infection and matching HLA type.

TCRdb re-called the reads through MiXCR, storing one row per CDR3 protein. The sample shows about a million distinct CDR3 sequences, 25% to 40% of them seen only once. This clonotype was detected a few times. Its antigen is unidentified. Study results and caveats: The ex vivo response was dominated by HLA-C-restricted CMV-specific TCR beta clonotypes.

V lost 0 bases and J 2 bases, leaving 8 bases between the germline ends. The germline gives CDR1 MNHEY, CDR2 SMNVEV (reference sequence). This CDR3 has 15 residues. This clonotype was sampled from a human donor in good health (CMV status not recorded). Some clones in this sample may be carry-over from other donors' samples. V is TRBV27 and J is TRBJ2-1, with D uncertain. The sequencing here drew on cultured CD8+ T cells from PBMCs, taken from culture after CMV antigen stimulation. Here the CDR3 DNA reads TGTGCCAGCAGTTTATCGGGCTATGCCTACAATGAGCAGTTCTTC. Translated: CASSLSGYAYNEQFF.